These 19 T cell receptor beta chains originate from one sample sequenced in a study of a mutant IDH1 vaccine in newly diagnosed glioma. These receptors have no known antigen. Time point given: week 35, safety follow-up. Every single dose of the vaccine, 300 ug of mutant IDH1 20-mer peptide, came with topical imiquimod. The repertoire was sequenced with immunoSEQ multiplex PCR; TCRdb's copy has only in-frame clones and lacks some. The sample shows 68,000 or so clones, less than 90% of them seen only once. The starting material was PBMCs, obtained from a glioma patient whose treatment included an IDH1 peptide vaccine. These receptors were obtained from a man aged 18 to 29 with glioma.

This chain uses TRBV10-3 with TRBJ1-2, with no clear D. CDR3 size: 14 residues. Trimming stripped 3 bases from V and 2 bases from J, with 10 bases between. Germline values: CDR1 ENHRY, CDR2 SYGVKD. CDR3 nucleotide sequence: TGTGCCATCAGTGAAAGACAAGACAACTATGGCTACACCTTC. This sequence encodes CAISERQDNYGYTF.

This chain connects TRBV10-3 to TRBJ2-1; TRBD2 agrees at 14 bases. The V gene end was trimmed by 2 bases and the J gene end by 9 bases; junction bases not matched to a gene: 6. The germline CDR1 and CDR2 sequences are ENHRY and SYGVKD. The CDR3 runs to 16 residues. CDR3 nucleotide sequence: TGTGCCATCAGTGAGGAGGGGACTAGCGGGAGAGTTGAGCAGTTCTTC. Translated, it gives CAISEEGTSGRVEQFF.

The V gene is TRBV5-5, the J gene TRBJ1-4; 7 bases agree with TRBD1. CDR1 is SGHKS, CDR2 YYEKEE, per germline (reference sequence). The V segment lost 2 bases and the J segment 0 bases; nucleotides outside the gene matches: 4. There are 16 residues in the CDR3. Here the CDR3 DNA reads TGTGCCAGCAGCTTTAGGGACAGACCAACTAATGAAAAACTGTTTTTT. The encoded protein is CASSFRDRPTNEKLFF. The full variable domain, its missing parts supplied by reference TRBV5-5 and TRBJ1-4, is DAGVTQSPTHLIKTRGQQVTLRCSPISGHKSVSWYQQVLGQGPQFIFQYYEKEERGRGNFPDRFSARQFPNYSSELNVNALLLGDSALYLCASSFRDRPTNEKLFFGSGTQLSVL.

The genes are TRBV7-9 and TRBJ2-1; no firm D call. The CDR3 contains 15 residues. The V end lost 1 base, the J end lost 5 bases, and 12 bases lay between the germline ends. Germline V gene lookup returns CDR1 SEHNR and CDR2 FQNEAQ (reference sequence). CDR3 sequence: CASSLGTPLHNEQFF. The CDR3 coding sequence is TGTGCCAGCAGCTTAGGGACCCCTCTCCACAATGAGCAGTTCTTC. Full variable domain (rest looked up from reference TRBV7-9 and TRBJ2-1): DTGVSQNPRHKITKRGQNVTFRCDPISEHNRLYWYRQTLGQGPEFLTYFQNEAQLEKSRLLSDRFSAERPKGSFSTLEIQRTEQGDSAMYLCASSLGTPLHNEQFFGPGTRLTVL.

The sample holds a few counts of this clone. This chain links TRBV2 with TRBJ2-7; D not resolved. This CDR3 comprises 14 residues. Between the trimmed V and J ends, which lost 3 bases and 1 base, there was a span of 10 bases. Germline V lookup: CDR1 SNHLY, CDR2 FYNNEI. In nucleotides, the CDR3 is TGTGCCAGCAGTGATGGGGTTTTATCCTACGAGCAGTACTTC. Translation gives CASSDGVLSYEQYF.

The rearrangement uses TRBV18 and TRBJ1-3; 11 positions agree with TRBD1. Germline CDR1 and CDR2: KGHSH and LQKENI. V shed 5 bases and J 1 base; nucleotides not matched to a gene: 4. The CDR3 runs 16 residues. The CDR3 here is CASSSGQGVSGNTIYF. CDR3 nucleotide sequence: TGTGCCAGCTCATCGGGACAGGGGGTGTCTGGAAACACCATATATTTT. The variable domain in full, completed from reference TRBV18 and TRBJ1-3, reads NAGVMQNPRHLVRRRGQEARLRCSPMKGHSHVYWYRQLPEEGLKFMVYLQKENIIDESGMPKERFSAEFPKEGPSILRIQQVVRGDSAAYFCASSSGQGVSGNTIYFGEGSWLTVV.

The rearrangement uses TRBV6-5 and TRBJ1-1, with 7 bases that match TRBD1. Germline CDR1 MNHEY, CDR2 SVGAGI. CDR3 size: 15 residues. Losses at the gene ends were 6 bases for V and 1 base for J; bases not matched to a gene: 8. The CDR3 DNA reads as TGTGCCAGCAGCCCCCAGGACAGGAGGAACACTGAAGCTTTCTTT. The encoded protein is CASSPQDRRNTEAFF.

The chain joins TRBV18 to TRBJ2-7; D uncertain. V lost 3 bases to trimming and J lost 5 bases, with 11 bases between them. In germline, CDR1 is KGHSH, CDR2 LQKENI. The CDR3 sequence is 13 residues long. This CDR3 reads CASSPNSQNEQYF. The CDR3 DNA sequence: TGTGCCAGCTCACCGAACAGTCAAAACGAGCAGTACTTC.

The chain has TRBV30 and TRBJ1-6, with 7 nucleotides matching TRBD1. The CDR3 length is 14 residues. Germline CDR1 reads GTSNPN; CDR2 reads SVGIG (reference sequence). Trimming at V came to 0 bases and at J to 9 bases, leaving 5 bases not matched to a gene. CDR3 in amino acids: CAWSVDRVGSPLHF. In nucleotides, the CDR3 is TGTGCCTGGAGTGTTGACAGGGTTGGTTCACCCCTCCACTTT.

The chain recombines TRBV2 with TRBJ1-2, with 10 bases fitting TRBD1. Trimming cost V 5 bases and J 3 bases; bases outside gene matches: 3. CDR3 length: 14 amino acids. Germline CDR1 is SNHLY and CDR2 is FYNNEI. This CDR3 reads CASSWDRGDYGYTF. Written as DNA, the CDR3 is TGTGCCAGCAGTTGGGACAGGGGAGACTATGGCTACACCTTC. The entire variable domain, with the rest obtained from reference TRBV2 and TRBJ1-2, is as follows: EPEVTQTPSHQVTQMGQEVILRCVPISNHLYFYWYRQILGQKVEFLVSFYNNEISEKSEIFDDQFSVERPDGSNFTLKIRSTKLEDSAMYFCASSWDRGDYGYTFGSGTRLTVV.

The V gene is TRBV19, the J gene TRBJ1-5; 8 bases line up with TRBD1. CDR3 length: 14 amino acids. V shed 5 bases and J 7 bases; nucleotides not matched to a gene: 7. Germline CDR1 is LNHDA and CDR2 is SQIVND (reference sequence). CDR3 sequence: CASSADRGPQPQHF. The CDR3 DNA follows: TGTGCCAGTAGTGCTGACAGGGGACCCCAGCCCCAGCATTTT.

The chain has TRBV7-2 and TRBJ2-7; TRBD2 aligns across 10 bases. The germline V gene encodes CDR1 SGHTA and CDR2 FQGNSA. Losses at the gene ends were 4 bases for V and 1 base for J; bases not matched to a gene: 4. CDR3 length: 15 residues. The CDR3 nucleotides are TGTGCCAGCAGCTCCTGGACTAGCGGTTCCTACGAGCAGTACTTC. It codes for CASSSWTSGSYEQYF.

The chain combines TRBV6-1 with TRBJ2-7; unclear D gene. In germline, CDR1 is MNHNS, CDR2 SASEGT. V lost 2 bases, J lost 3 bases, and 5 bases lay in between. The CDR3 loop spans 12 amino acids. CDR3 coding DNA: TGTGCCAGCAGTGAAACCAGCTACGAGCAGTACTTC. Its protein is CASSETSYEQYF.

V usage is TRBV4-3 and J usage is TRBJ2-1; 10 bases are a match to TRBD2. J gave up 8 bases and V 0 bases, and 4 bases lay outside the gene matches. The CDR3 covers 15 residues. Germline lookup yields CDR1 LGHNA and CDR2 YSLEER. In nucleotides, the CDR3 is TGCGCCAGCAGCCAAGAGACTAGCGGGCTCTATGAGCAGTTCTTC. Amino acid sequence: CASSQETSGLYEQFF.

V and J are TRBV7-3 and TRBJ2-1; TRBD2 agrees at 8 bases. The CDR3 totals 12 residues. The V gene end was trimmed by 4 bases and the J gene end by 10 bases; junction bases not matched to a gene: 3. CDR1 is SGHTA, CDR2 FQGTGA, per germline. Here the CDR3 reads CASSSIAGEQFF. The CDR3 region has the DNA TGTGCCAGCAGCTCTATAGCGGGAGAGCAGTTCTTC. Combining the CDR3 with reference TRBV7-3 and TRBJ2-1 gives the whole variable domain GAGVSQTPSNKVTEKGKYVELRCDPISGHTALYWYRQSLGQGPEFLIYFQGTGAADDSGLPNDRFFAVRPEGSVSTLKIQRTERGDSAVYLCASSSIAGEQFFGPGTRLTVL.

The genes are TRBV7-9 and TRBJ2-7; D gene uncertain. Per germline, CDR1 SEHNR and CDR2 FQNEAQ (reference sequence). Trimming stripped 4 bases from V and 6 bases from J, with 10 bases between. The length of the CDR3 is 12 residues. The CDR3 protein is CASSSSQGEQYF. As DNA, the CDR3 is TGTGCCAGCAGCTCGTCACAAGGCGAGCAGTACTTC.

CDR3 nucleotide sequence: TGTGCCAGCAGCCGTGACATCCCGGGGACTGAAGCTTTCTTT. This sequence encodes CASSRDIPGTEAFF. This rearrangement joins TRBV6-5 to TRBJ1-1; D remains ambiguous. V lost 6 bases to trimming and J lost 5 bases, with 16 bases between them. This CDR3 comprises 14 residues. Germline lookup yields CDR1 MNHEY and CDR2 SVGAGI.

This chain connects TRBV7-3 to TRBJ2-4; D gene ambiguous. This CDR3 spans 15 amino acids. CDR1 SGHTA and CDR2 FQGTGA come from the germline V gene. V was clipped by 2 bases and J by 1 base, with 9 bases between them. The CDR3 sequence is CASSLGSSAKNIQYF. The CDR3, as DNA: TGTGCCAGCAGCTTAGGCAGCTCGGCCAAAAACATTCAGTACTTC.

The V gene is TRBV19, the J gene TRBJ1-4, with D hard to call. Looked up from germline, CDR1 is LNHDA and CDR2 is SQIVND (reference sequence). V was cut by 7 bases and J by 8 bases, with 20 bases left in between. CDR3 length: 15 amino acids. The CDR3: CASTPRHRIFEKLFF. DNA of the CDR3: TGTGCCAGTACCCCCAGGCACAGAATCTTCGAAAAACTGTTTTTT.